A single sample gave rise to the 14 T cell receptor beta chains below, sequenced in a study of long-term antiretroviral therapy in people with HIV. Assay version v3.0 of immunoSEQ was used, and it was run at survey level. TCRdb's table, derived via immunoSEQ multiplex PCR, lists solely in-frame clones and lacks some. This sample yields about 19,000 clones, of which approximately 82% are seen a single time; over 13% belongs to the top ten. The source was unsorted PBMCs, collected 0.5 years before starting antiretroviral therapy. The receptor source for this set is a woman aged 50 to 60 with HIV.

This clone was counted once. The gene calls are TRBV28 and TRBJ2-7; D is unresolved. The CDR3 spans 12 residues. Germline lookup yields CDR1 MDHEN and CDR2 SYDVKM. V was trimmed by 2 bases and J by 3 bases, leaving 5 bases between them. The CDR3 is CASSLPYYEQYF. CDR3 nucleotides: TGTGCCAGCAGTTTACCCTACTACGAGCAGTACTTC.

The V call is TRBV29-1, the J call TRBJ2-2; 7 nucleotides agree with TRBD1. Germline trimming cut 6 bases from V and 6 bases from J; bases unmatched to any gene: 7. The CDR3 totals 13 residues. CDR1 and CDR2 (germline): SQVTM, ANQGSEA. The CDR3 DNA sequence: TGCAGCGTGGAACTCACAGGGGCCGGGGAGCTGTTTTTT. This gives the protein CSVELTGAGELFF.

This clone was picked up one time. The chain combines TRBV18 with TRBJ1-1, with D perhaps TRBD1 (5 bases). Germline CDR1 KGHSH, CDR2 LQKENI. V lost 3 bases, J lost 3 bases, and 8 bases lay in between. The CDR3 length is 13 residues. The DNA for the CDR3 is TGTGCCAGCTCACCTTCGACAGACACTGAAGCTTTCTTT. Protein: CASSPSTDTEAFF.

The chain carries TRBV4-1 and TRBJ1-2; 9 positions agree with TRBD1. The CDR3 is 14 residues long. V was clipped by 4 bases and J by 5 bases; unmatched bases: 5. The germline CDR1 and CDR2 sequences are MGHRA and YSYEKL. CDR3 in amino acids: CASSPGQGSYGYTF. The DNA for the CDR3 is TGCGCCAGCAGCCCGGGACAGGGCTCTTATGGCTACACCTTC.

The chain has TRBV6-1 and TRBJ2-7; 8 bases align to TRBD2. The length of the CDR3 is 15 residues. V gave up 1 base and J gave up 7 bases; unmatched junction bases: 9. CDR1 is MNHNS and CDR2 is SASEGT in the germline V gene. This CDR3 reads CASSEGGGGREEQYV. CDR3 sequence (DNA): TGTGCCAGCAGTGAAGGGGGCGGGGGGCGCGAAGAGCAGTACGTC.

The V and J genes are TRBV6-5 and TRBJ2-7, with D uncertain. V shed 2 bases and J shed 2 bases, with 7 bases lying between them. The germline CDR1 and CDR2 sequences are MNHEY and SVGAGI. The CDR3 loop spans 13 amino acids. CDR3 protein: CASSYRRAYEQYF. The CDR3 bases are TGTGCCAGCAGTTACCGGCGTGCCTACGAGCAGTACTTC.

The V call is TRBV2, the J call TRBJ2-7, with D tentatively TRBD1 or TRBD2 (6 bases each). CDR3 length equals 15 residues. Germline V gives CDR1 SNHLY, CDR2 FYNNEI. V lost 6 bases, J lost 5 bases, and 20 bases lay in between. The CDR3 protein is CASSGGGTYANEQYV. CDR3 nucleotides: TGTGCCAGCAGCGGCGGCGGGACATATGCCAACGAGCAGTACGTC.

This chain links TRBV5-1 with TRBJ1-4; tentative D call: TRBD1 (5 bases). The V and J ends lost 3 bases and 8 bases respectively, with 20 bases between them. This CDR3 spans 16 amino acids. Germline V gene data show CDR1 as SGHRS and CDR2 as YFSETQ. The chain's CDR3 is CASSWSSGLDSEKLFF. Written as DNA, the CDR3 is TGCGCCAGCAGCTGGAGTTCGGGACTCGACAGCGAAAAACTGTTTTTT.

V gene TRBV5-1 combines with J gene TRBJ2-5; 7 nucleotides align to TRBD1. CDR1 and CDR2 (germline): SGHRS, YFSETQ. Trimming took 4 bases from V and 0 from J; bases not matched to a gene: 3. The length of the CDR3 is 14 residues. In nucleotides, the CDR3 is TGCGCCAGCAGCCTCAGGGGGTACCAAGAGACCCAGTACTTC. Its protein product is CASSLRGYQETQYF.

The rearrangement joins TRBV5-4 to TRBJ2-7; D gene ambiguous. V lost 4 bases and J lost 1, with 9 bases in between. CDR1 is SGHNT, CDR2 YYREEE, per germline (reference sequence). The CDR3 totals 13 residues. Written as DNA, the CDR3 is TGTGCCAGCAGCCATGGGCCTTCCTACGAGCAGTACTTC. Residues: CASSHGPSYEQYF.

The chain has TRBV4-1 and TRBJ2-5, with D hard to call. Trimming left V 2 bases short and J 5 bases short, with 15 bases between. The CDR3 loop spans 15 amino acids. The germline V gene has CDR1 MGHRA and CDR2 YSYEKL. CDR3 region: CASSQIDGLGETQYF. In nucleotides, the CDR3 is TGCGCCAGCAGCCAAATTGATGGGTTGGGGGAGACCCAGTACTTC.

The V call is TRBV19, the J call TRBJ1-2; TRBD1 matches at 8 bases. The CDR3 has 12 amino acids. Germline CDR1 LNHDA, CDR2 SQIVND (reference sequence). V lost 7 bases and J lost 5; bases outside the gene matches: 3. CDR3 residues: CASTRTGYGYTF. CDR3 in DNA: TGTGCCAGTACCCGGACAGGGTATGGCTACACCTTC.

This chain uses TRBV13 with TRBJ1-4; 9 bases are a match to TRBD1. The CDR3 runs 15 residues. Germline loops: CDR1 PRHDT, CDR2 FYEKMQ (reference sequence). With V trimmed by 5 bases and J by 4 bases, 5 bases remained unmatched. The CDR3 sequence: CASSVSTGGNEKLFF. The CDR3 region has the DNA TGTGCCAGCAGCGTCTCGACAGGGGGTAATGAAAAACTGTTTTTT.

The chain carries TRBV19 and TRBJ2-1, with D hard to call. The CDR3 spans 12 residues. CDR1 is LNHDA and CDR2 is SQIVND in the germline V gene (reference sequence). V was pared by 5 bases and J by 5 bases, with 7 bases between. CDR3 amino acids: CASSRSDNEQFF. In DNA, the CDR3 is TGTGCCAGTAGTCGGTCAGACAATGAGCAGTTCTTC.